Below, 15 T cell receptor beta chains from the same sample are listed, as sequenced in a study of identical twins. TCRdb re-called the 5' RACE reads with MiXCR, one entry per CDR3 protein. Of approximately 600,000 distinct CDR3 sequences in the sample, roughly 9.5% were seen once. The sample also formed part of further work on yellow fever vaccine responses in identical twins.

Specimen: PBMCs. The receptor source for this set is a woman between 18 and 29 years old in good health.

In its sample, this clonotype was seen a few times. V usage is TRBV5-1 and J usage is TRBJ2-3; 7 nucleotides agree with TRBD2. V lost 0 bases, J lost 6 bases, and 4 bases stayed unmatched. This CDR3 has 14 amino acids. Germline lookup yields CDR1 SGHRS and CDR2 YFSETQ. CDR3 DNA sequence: TGCGCCAGCAGCTTGGAGCGGGGTAGGGATACGCAGTATTTT. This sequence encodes CASSLERGRDTQYF.

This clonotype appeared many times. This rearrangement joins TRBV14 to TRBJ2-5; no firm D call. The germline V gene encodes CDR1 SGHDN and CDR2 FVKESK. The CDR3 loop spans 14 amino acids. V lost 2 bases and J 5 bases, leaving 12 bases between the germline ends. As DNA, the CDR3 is TGTGCCAGCAGCCAACTGGGTGGGTTCGAGACCCAGTACTTC. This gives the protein CASSQLGGFETQYF.

The CDR3 DNA sequence: TGCAGCGAGGGCCTTAGGAGAATGTTTTTT. Translation gives CSEGLRRMFF. The chain has TRBV29-1 and TRBJ2-2; D gene ambiguous. V was trimmed by 7 bases and J by 15 bases, leaving 15 bases between them. This CDR3 has 10 residues. The germline V gene has CDR1 SQVTM and CDR2 ANQGSEA.

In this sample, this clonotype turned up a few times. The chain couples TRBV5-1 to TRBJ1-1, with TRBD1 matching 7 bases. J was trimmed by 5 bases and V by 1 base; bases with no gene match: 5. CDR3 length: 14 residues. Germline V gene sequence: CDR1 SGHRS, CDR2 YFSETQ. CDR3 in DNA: TGCGCCAGCAGCTTGCACGACAGGGAGACTGAAGCTTTCTTT. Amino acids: CASSLHDRETEAFF.

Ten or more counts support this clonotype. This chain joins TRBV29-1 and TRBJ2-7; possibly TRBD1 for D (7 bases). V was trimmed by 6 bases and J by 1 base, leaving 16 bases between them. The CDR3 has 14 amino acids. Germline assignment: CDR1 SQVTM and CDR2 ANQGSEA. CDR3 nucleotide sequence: TGCAGCGTGGTCGGAGGGGGCCTTTCCTACGAGCAGTACTTC. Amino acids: CSVVGGGLSYEQYF.

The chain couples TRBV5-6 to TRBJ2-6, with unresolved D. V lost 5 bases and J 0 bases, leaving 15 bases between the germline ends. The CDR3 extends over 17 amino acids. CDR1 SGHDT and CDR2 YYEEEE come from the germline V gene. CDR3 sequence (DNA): TGTGCCAGCAGTTTTCTTGTGGGGTCCTCTGGGGCCAACGTCCTGACTTTC. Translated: CASSFLVGSSGANVLTF.

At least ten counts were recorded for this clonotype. As DNA, the CDR3 is TGTGCCAGCAGCTTATTTCGGGATACGCAGTATTTT. This encodes CASSLFRDTQYF. This chain links TRBV7-2 with TRBJ2-3, with no clear D. V lost 2 bases and J lost 6, with 6 bases in between. Germline loops: CDR1 SGHTA, CDR2 FQGNSA. This CDR3 is 12 amino acids long.

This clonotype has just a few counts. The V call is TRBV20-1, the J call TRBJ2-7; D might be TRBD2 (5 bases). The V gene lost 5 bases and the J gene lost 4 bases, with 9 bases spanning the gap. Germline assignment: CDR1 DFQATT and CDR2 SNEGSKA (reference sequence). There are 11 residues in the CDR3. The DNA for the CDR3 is TGCAGTGCTGCGGGTGGGTACGAGCAGTACTTC. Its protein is CSAAGGYEQYF.

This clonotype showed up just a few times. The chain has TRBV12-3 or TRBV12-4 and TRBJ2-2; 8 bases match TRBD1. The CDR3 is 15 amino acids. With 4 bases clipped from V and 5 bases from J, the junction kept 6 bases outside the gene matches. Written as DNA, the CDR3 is TGTGCCAGCAGTTACCGGGACAGGTCAACCGGGGAGCTGTTTTTT. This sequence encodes CASSYRDRSTGELFF.

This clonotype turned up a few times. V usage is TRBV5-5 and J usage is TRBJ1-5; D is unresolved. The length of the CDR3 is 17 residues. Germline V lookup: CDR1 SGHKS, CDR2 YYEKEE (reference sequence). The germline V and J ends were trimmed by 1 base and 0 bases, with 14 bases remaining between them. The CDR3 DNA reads TGTGCCAGCAGCTTGCAACTGTCGACCGGTAGCAATCAGCCCCAGCATTTT. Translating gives CASSLQLSTGSNQPQHF.

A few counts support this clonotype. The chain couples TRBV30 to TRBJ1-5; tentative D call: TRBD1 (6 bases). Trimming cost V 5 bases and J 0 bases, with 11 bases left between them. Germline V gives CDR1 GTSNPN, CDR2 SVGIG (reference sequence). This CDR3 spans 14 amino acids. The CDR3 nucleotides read TGTGCCTGGGCTGCGGACAGTAGCAATCAGCCCCAGCATTTT. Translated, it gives CAWAADSSNQPQHF.

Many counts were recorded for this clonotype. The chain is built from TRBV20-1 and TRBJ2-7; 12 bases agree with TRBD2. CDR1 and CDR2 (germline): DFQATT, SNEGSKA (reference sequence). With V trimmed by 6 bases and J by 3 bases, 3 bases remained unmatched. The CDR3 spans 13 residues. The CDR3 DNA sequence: TGCAGTGCGCGGACTAGCGGGGTCTACGAGCAGTACTTC. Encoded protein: CSARTSGVYEQYF.

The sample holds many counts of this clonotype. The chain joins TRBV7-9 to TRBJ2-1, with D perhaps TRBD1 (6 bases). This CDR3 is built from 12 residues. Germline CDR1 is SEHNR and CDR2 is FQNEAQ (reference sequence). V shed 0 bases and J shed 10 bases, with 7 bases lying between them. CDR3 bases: TGTGCCAGCAGCTTAGCGGGGGCGGAGCAGTTCTTC. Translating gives CASSLAGAEQFF.

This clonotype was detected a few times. The CDR3 spells CASSSGTSGVGTGELFF. The CDR3 nucleotides read TGTGCCAGCAGTTCCGGGACTAGCGGGGTGGGCACCGGGGAGCTGTTTTTT. The rearrangement links TRBV7-3 to TRBJ2-2; 13 positions agree with TRBD2. With 6 bases clipped from V and 4 bases from J, the junction kept 8 bases outside the gene matches. The CDR3 contains 17 residues. Germline V gives CDR1 SGHTA, CDR2 FQGTGA.

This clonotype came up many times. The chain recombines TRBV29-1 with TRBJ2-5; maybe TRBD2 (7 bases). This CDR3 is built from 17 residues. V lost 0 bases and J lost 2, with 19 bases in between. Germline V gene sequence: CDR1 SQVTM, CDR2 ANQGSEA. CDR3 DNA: TGCAGCGTTGAAGATCATGGGGGGGCGAGTAGGCAAGAGACCCAGTACTTC. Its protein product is CSVEDHGGASRQETQYF. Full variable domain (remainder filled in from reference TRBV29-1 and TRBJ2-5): SAVISQKPSRDICQRGTSLTIQCQVDSQVTMMFWYRQQPGQSLTLIATANQGSEATYESGFVIDKFPISRPNLTFSTLTVSNMSPEDSSIYLCSVEDHGGASRQETQYFGPGTRLLVL.